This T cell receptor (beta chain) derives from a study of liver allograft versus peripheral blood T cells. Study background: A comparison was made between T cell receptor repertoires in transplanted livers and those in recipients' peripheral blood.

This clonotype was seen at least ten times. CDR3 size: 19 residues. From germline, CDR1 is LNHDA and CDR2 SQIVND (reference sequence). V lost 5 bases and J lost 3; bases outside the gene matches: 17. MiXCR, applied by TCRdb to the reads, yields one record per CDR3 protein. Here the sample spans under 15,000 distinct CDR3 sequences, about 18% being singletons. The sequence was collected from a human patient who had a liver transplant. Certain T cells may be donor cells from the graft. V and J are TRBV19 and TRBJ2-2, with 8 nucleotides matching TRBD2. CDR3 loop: CASSPSWLGSGKYTGELFF. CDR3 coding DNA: TGTGCCAGTAGTCCTTCCTGGTTGGGTAGCGGGAAGTACACCGGGGAGCTGTTTTTT. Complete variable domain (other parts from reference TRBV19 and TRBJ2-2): DGGITQSPKYLFRKEGQNVTLSCEQNLNHDAMYWYRQDPGQGLRLIYYSQIVNDFQKGDIAEGYSVSREKKESFPLTVTSAQKNPTAFYLCASSPSWLGSGKYTGELFFGEGSRLTVL.